This TCR beta chain was profiled in a study of regulatory T cells in long-lasting Graves disease. This clonotype has ten or more counts. This CDR3 has 15 amino acids. V lost 7 bases and J lost 8; bases outside the gene matches: 11. Germline loops: CDR1 LGHDT, CDR2 YNNKEL (reference sequence). The time point denotes: newly diagnosed GD, antithyroid drugs for less than 3 months. Generation of the TCR library employed RNA extracted from PBMCs. Sequencing libraries for TCR beta were prepared with iRepertoire HTBI primers and Arm-PCR of CDR3 regions. Using its own MiXCR run on the multiplex PCR reads, TCRdb lists one record per CDR3 protein. This sample has roughly 400,000 distinct CDR3 sequences; approximately 16% occur once, and the top ten carry over 7.5%. A further study also used this sample, focusing on T cells in Graves' hyperthyroidism and ophthalmopathy.

The TCR sequence derives from a woman between 40 and 55 years old with Graves disease. The V call is TRBV3-1, the J call TRBJ2-2, with 9 bases lining up with TRBD1. Sequencing used peripheral blood mononuclear cells (PBMCs), obtained at new diagnosis, from a patient treated with antithyroid drugs. This CDR3 is CASTLGQGITGELFF. The CDR3 DNA sequence: TGTGCCAGCACCCTAGGACAGGGGATTACTGGGGAGCTGTTTTTT.